The 28 T cell receptor beta chains below come from one sample, sequenced in a study of CD8 T cells in ankylosing spondylitis. Points from the study as a whole: It appeared that ankylosing spondylitis blood was characterized by a TCR beta motif of fewer than ten highly homologous variants.

For these receptors, no antigen is known. TCRdb ran MiXCR on the 5' RACE reads and lists one entry per CDR3 protein. Among approximately 540,000 distinct CDR3 sequences listed, about 13% were seen once. What was sequenced was blood, either unsorted or a sorted T cell fraction (not recorded which). These receptors originate from a male donor with ankylosing spondylitis.

The V and J genes are TRBV7-8 and TRBJ1-5, with 7 bases that match TRBD1. The germline gives CDR1 SGHVS, CDR2 FQNEAQ. J was trimmed by 9 bases and V by 1 base; bases with no gene match: 6. This CDR3 is built from 14 residues. CDR3 region: CASSLGTGVRPQHF. In nucleotides, the CDR3 is TGTGCCAGCAGCTTAGGTACAGGGGTTAGGCCCCAGCATTTT.

V gene TRBV27 combines with J gene TRBJ1-2; D remains ambiguous. The CDR3 length is 16 residues. Trimming stripped 2 bases from V and 7 bases from J, with 20 bases between. The V gene's germline CDR1 is MNHEY and CDR2 SMNVEV (reference sequence). CDR3 amino acids: CASSLGAGPSLSGYTF. The DNA for the CDR3 is TGTGCCAGCAGTTTAGGCGCCGGGCCCTCCCTATCTGGCTACACCTTC.

The J gene is TRBJ1-1, the V gene TRBV24-1; no clear D. Germline CDR1 KGHDR, CDR2 SFDVKD. Trimming pared 7 bases from V and 0 bases from J, leaving 8 bases between. The length of the CDR3 is 13 residues. The CDR3 sequence: CATRRELNTEAFF. The CDR3 DNA reads TGTGCCACCAGAAGAGAACTGAACACTGAAGCTTTCTTT.

This clonotype was observed a few times. The chain employs TRBV7-9 and TRBJ2-7, with TRBD1 matching over 7 bases. The germline V gene encodes CDR1 SEHNR and CDR2 FQNEAQ (reference sequence). This CDR3 spans 15 amino acids. The V gene end was trimmed by 4 bases and the J gene end by 2 bases; junction bases not matched to a gene: 8. The CDR3 loop is CASSSLRGHPYEQYV. CDR3 nucleotides: TGTGCCAGCAGCTCTTTAAGGGGGCACCCCTACGAGCAGTACGTC.

This sequence joins TRBV12-3 or TRBV12-4 and TRBJ1-5, with TRBD1 as a possible D gene (5 bases). V was pared by 2 bases and J by 11 bases, with 13 bases between. The CDR3 is made up of 13 amino acids. The CDR3 nucleotides are TGTGCCAGCAGTTTAAATGGGCAGGGTGCCCAGCATTTT. Its translation: CASSLNGQGAQHF.

This clonotype turned up a few times. The chain combines TRBV5-1 with TRBJ2-2; D unclear. The CDR3 loop spans 15 amino acids. Germline V gene data show CDR1 as SGHRS and CDR2 as YFSETQ. The V end was cut by 0 bases, the J end by 5 bases, with 11 bases between. In DNA form, the CDR3 reads TGCGCCAGCAGCTTGGGTCCGGGTTGGACCGGGGAGCTGTTTTTT. This sequence encodes CASSLGPGWTGELFF.

J is TRBJ2-2 and V is TRBV18; D not resolved. The CDR3 is 13 amino acids. The V end lost 6 bases, the J end lost 5 bases, and 10 bases lay between the germline ends. Germline CDR1 is KGHSH and CDR2 is LQKENI. The CDR3 DNA is TGTGCCAGCTCTGCATCTGGGACCGGGGAGCTGTTTTTT. As protein: CASSASGTGELFF.

This clonotype was seen only a few times. V is TRBV27 and J is TRBJ2-2; D gene uncertain. The CDR3 extends over 16 amino acids. Between the trimmed V and J ends, which lost 3 bases and 0 bases, there was a span of 11 bases. CDR1 is MNHEY, CDR2 SMNVEV, per germline (reference sequence). The CDR3 nucleotides read TGTGCCAGCAGTTTTCGTCTCACTACGAACACCGGGGAGCTGTTTTTT. It codes for CASSFRLTTNTGELFF.

The chain recombines TRBV2 with TRBJ1-1; D uncertain. Germline CDR1 SNHLY, CDR2 FYNNEI. CDR3 length: 15 residues. V was pared by 2 bases and J by 5 bases, with 15 bases between. CDR3: CASSETMAVDTEAFF. The CDR3 bases are TGTGCCAGCAGTGAAACCATGGCCGTGGATACTGAAGCTTTCTTT.

Ten or more counts support this clonotype. The CDR3 protein is CASSRNYNEQFF. The DNA for the CDR3 is TGTGCCAGCAGCCGGAACTACAATGAGCAGTTCTTC. The rearrangement uses TRBV12-3 or TRBV12-4 and TRBJ2-1; no clear D gene. Trimming pared 6 bases from V and 3 bases from J, leaving 6 bases between. The CDR3 has 12 residues.

This clonotype occurred a few times. The rearrangement links TRBV5-5 to TRBJ2-7, with 7 bases that match TRBD2. The CDR3 is made up of 17 amino acids. Germline V gene sequence: CDR1 SGHKS, CDR2 YYEKEE (reference sequence). V shed 1 base and J 2 bases; nucleotides not matched to a gene: 12. DNA of the CDR3: TGTGCCAGCAGCTTGTGGCTGAGCGGGACGTTTCCCTACGAGCAGTACTTC. Residues: CASSLWLSGTFPYEQYF.

The chain employs TRBV13 and TRBJ1-2, with D possibly matching TRBD1 (5 bases). The germline V gene has CDR1 PRHDT and CDR2 FYEKMQ (reference sequence). CDR3 size: 14 residues. V shed 4 bases and J shed 4 bases, with 13 bases lying between them. The CDR3 nucleotides read TGTGCCAGCAGCTCCGTGAGGGGCCTCTATGGCTACACCTTC. Residues: CASSSVRGLYGYTF.

This clonotype was counted ten times or more. This CDR3 is CASSLGTGNTIYF. In nucleotides, the CDR3 is TGTGCCAGCAGCTTGGGGACAGGAAACACCATATATTTT. The rearrangement joins TRBV7-7 to TRBJ1-3; D perhaps matches TRBD1 (6 bases). The CDR3 extends over 13 amino acids. V lost 3 bases and J lost 4, with 7 bases in between. Germline V lookup: CDR1 SSHAT, CDR2 FNYEAQ (reference sequence).

This clonotype was found a few times. The chain joins TRBV27 to TRBJ2-1, with 7 positions matching TRBD1. J lost 4 bases, V lost 8 bases, and 11 bases had no gene match. This CDR3 spans 15 amino acids. In germline, CDR1 is MNHEY, CDR2 SMNVEV (reference sequence). CDR3: CASSHDRVSYNEQFF. CDR3 DNA sequence: TGTGCCAGCTCCCACGACAGGGTTTCATACAATGAGCAGTTCTTC.

The chain uses TRBV20-1 and TRBJ1-1, with D tentatively TRBD1 (6 bases). Trimming took off 0 bases at V and 0 bases at J, with 11 bases between the two ends. CDR1 DFQATT and CDR2 SNEGSKA come from the germline V gene (reference sequence). CDR3 length equals 15 residues. The CDR3 is CSARDPGDMNTEAFF. DNA for the CDR3: TGCAGTGCTAGAGATCCAGGGGACATGAACACTGAAGCTTTCTTT.

V and J are TRBV24-1 and TRBJ2-1; no firm D call. The V gene lost 3 bases and the J gene lost 8 bases, with 4 bases spanning the gap. This CDR3 spans 11 amino acids. Per germline, CDR1 KGHDR and CDR2 SFDVKD. CDR3 sequence: CATSDLHEQFF. CDR3 DNA sequence: TGTGCCACCAGTGATCTTCATGAGCAGTTCTTC.

In its sample, this clonotype was seen a few times. The chain links TRBV7-2 to TRBJ1-2, with D maybe TRBD1 (6 bases). The germline V gene has CDR1 SGHTA and CDR2 FQGNSA. V gave up 5 bases and J gave up 7 bases, with 14 bases separating them. The CDR3 runs to 13 residues. The CDR3: CASSPQGGSGYTF. CDR3 coding DNA: TGTGCCAGCAGCCCCCAAGGGGGGAGTGGCTACACCTTC.

This chain joins TRBV30 and TRBJ2-2; D possibly uses TRBD1 or TRBD2 (5 bases each). Germline CDR1 is GTSNPN and CDR2 is SVGIG (reference sequence). The CDR3 runs 13 residues. Trimming removed 0 bases from V and 5 bases from J, with 7 bases in between. The CDR3 loop reads CAWSVWGTGELFF. The CDR3 nucleotides read TGTGCCTGGAGTGTGTGGGGGACCGGGGAGCTGTTTTTT.

This clonotype was counted only a few times. The chain couples TRBV11-2 to TRBJ2-2, with a possible D match to TRBD1 (5 bases). Looked up from germline, CDR1 is SGHAT and CDR2 is FQNNGV. This CDR3 contains 15 residues. V lost 5 bases and J 3 bases, leaving 13 bases between the germline ends. The chain's CDR3 is CASSPRGGHTGELFF. The CDR3 DNA follows: TGTGCCAGCAGCCCTAGGGGTGGTCACACCGGGGAGCTGTTTTTT.

This clonotype was counted only a few times. V is TRBV9 and J is TRBJ2-3; D may be TRBD2 (5 bases). The CDR3 has 14 amino acids. V lost 1 base to trimming and J lost 2 bases, with 8 bases between them. The V gene's germline CDR1 is SGDLS and CDR2 YYNGEE. CDR3 region: CASSVYSATDTQYF. The CDR3 nucleotides read TGTGCCAGCAGCGTATATAGCGCCACAGATACGCAGTATTTT.

This clonotype was recorded many times. The chain joins TRBV10-3 to TRBJ2-1; perhaps TRBD1 as D (6 bases). Per the germline V gene, CDR1 is ENHRY and CDR2 is SYGVKD. The CDR3 has 14 residues. V was cut by 2 bases and J by 4 bases, with 9 bases left in between. The CDR3 region has the DNA TGTGCCATCAGTGAGGGACAGTCTTACAATGAGCAGTTCTTC. This sequence encodes CAISEGQSYNEQFF.

This clonotype was detected a few times. The V call is TRBV20-1, the J call TRBJ2-7; tentatively, D is TRBD2 (7 bases). The CDR3 is 14 residues long. Trimming shortened V by 6 bases and J by 4 bases, and 19 bases separated the two germline ends. In germline, CDR1 is DFQATT, CDR2 SNEGSKA (reference sequence). CDR3: CSADRGEGRYEQYF. DNA of the CDR3: TGCAGTGCCGATAGGGGGGAGGGGCGTTACGAGCAGTACTTC.

This clonotype was found a few times. The chain joins TRBV5-1 to TRBJ2-3; 10 bases match TRBD1. The CDR3 has 16 amino acids. J was trimmed by 4 bases and V by 0 bases; bases with no gene match: 5. CDR1 is SGHRS and CDR2 is YFSETQ in the germline V gene. The CDR3 coding sequence is TGCGCCAGCAGCTTGGCGGGACAGGGGTTATCAGATACGCAGTATTTT. Protein product: CASSLAGQGLSDTQYF.

J is TRBJ2-1 and V is TRBV14; possibly TRBD2 for D (6 bases). Trimming shortened V by 6 bases and J by 15 bases, and 21 bases separated the two germline ends. The CDR3 is 13 residues long. Looked up from germline, CDR1 is SGHDN and CDR2 is FVKESK. CDR3 amino acids: CASSPFLEAGRFF. As DNA, the CDR3 is TGTGCCAGCAGTCCATTCCTAGAAGCGGGTCGGTTCTTC.

The sample holds a few counts of this clonotype. The rearrangement joins TRBV6-5 to TRBJ2-3; the D gene could be TRBD1 or TRBD2 (6 bases each). This CDR3 is built from 11 residues. Germline V gene sequence: CDR1 MNHEY, CDR2 SVGAGI. V gave up 7 bases and J gave up 8 bases, with 10 bases separating them. For the CDR3, the DNA is TGTGCCAGCAAGGGGGGAGGTACGCAGTATTTT. This sequence encodes CASKGGGTQYF.

The chain combines TRBV7-8 with TRBJ2-2, with D perhaps matching TRBD1 or TRBD2 (5 bases each). V was pared by 6 bases and J by 5 bases, with 13 bases between. This CDR3 comprises 14 residues. CDR1 and CDR2 (germline): SGHVS, FQNEAQ. CDR3 sequence reads: CASRSGGRTGELFF. CDR3 sequence (DNA): TGTGCCAGCAGATCTGGGGGTAGAACCGGGGAGCTGTTTTTT. Drawing the rest from reference TRBV7-8 and TRBJ2-2, the complete variable domain is GAGVSQSPRYKVAKRGQDVALRCDPISGHVSLFWYQQALGQGPEFLTYFQNEAQLDKSGLPSDRFFAERPEGSVSTLKIQRTQQEDSAVYLCASRSGGRTGELFFGEGSRLTVL.

This clonotype appeared a few times. This chain uses TRBV5-1 with TRBJ1-4; 8 nucleotides line up with TRBD1. Germline CDR1 reads SGHRS; CDR2 reads YFSETQ. The trim removed 0 bases at V and 3 bases at J, leaving 7 bases unmatched. The CDR3 sequence is 17 residues long. Here the CDR3 DNA reads TGCGCCAGCAGCTTGGTCGCAGGGGGCCCAGCTAATGAAAAACTGTTTTTT. Amino acids: CASSLVAGGPANEKLFF.

The chain recombines TRBV30 with TRBJ1-1; D perhaps matches TRBD1 (5 bases). Germline V gene data show CDR1 as GTSNPN and CDR2 as SVGIG (reference sequence). Trimming shortened V by 4 bases and J by 5 bases, and 11 bases separated the two germline ends. There are 12 residues in the CDR3. The CDR3 here is CAWKGGVTEAFF. The CDR3 nucleotides are TGTGCCTGGAAAGGAGGGGTTACTGAAGCTTTCTTT.